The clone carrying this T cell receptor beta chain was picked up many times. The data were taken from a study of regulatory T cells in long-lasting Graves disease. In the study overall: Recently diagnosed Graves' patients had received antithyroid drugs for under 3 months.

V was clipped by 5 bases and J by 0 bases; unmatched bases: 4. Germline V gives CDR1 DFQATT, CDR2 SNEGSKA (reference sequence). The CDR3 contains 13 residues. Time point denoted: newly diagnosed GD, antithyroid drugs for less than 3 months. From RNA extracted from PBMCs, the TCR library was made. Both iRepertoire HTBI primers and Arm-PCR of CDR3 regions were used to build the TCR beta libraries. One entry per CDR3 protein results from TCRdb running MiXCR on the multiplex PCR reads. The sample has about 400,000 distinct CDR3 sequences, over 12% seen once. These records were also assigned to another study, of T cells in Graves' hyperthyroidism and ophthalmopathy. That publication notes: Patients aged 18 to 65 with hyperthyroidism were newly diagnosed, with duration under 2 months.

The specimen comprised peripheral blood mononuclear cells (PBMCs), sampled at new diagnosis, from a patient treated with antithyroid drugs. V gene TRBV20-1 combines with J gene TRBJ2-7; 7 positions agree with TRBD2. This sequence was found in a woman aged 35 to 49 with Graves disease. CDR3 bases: TGCAGTGCTGTTAGCGGGTCCTCCTACGAGCAGTACTTC. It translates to CSAVSGSSYEQYF.